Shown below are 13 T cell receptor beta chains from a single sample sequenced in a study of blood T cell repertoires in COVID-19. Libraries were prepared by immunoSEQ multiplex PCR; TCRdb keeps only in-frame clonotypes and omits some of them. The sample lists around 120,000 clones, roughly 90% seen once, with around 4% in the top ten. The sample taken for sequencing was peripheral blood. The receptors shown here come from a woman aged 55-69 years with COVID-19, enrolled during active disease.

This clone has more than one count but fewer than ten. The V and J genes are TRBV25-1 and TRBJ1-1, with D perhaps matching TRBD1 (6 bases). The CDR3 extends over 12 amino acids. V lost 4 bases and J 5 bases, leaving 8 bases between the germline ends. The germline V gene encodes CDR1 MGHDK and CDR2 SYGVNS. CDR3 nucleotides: TGTGCCAGCAGTGTAGGACAGACTGAAGCTTTCTTT. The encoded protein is CASSVGQTEAFF.

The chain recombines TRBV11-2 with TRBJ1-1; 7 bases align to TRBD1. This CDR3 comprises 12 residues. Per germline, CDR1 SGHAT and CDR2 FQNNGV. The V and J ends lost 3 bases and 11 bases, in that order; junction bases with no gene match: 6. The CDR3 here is CASSFSDRAAFF. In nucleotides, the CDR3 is TGTGCCAGCAGCTTCAGCGACAGGGCGGCTTTCTTT.

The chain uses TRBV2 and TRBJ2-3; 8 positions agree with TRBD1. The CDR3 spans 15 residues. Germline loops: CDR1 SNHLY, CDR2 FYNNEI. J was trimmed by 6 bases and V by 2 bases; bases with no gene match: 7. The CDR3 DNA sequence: TGTGCCAGCAGTGAACGGACAGGGCGGGCGGATACGCAGTATTTT. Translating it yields CASSERTGRADTQYF.

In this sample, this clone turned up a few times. The CDR3 is CASSQFAGENQPQHF. The CDR3 DNA reads as TGTGCCAGCAGCCAATTCGCGGGGGAAAATCAGCCCCAGCATTTT. This sequence joins TRBV3-1 (or the pseudogene TRBV3-2) and TRBJ1-5; TRBD1 is a possible D gene (5 bases). Germline assignment: CDR1 LGHDT and CDR2 YNNKEL (reference sequence). The CDR3 covers 15 residues. V was cut by 2 bases and J by 4 bases, with 12 bases left in between.

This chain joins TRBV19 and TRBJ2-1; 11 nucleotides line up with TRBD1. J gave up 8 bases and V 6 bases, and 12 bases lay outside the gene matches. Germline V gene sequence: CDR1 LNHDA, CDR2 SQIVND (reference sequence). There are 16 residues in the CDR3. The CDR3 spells CASSRPPGQGVHEQFF. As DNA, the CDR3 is TGTGCCAGTAGCCGTCCCCCGGGACAGGGGGTACATGAGCAGTTCTTC.

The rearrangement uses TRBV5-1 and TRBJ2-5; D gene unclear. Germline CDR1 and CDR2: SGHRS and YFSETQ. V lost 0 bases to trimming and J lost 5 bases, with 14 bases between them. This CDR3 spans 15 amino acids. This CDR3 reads CASSLVPANFETQYF. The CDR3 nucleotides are TGCGCCAGCAGCTTGGTACCAGCGAATTTCGAGACCCAGTACTTC. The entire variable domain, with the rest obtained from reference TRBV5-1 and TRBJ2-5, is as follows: KAGVTQTPRYLIKTRGQQVTLSCSPISGHRSVSWYQQTPGQGLQFLFEYFSETQRNKGNFPGRFSGRQFSNSRSEMNVSTLELGDSALYLCASSLVPANFETQYFGPGTRLLVL.

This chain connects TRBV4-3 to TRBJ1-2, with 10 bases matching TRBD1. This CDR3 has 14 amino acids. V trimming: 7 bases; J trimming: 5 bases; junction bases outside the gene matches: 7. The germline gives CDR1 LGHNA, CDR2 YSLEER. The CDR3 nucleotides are TGCGCCAGCAAACCGGGACAGGGGCGATATGGCTACACCTTC. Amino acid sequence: CASKPGQGRYGYTF.

The CDR3 reads CASSPSGREETQYF. The DNA of the CDR3 is TGTGCCAGCTCACCCTCGGGAAGGGAAGAGACCCAGTACTTC. V is TRBV18 and J is TRBJ2-5; tentatively, D is TRBD2 (5 bases). The CDR3 extends over 14 amino acids. V gave up 3 bases and J gave up 3 bases, with 11 bases separating them. Per the germline V gene, CDR1 is KGHSH and CDR2 is LQKENI.

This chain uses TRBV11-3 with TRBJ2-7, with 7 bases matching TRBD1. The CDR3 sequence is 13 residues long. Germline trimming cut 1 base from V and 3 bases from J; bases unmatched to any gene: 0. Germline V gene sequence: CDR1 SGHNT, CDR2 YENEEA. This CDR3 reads CASSLGTGYEQYF. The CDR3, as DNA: TGTGCCAGCAGCTTAGGGACAGGCTACGAGCAGTACTTC.

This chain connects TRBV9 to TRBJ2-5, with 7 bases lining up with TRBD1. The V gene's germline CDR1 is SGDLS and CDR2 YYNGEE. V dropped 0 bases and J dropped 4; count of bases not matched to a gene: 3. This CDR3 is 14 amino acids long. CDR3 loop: CASSVDNRGETQYF. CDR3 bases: TGTGCCAGCAGCGTAGACAACAGGGGAGAGACCCAGTACTTC.

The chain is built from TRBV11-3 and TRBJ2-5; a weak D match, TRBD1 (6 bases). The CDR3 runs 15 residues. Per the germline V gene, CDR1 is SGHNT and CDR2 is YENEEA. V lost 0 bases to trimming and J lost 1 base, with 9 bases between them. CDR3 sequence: CASSLDSGVQETQYF. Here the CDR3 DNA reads TGTGCCAGCAGCTTAGATTCAGGGGTCCAAGAGACCCAGTACTTC.

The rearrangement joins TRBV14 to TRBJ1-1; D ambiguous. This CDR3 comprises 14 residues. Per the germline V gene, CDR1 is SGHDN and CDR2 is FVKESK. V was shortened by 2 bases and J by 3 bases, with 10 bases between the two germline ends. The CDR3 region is CASSQWSPDTEAFF. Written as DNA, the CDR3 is TGTGCCAGCAGCCAATGGTCCCCGGACACTGAAGCTTTCTTT. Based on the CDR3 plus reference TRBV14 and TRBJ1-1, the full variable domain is EAGVTQFPSHSVIEKGQTVTLRCDPISGHDNLYWYRRVMGKEIKFLLHFVKESKQDESGMPNNRFLAERTGGTYSTLKVQPAELEDSGVYFCASSQWSPDTEAFFGQGTRLTVV.

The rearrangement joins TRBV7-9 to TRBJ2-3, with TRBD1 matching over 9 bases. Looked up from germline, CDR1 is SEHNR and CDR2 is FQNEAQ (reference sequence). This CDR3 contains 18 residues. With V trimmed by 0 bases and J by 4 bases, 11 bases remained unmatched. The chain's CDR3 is CASSLASSGTGWSDTQYF. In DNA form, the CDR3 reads TGTGCCAGCAGCTTAGCTTCATCCGGGACAGGGTGGTCAGATACGCAGTATTTT.